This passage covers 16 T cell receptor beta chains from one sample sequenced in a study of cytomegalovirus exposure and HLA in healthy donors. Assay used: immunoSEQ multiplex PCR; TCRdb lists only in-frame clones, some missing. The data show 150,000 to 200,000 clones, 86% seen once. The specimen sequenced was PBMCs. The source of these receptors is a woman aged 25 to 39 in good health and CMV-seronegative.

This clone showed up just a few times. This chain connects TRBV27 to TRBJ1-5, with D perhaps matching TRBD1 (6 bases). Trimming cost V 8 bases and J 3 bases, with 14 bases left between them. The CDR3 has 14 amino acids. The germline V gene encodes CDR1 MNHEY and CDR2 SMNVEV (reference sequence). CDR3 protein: CASRGDTDNQPQHF. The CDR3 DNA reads TGTGCCAGCCGGGGGGACACTGACAATCAGCCCCAGCATTTT.

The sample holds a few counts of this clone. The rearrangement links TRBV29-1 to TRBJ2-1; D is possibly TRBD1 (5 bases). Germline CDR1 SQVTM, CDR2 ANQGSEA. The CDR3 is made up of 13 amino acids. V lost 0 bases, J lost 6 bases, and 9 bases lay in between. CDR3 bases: TGCAGCGTTGAAGACAGGGTGCGCAATGAGCAGTTCTTC. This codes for CSVEDRVRNEQFF.

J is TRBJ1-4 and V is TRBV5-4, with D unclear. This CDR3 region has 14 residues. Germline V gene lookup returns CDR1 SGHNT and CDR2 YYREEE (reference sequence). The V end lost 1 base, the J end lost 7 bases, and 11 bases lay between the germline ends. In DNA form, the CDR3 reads TGTGCCAGCAGCTTGTCTCGGCAAAGTGAAAAACTGTTTTTT. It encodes CASSLSRQSEKLFF.

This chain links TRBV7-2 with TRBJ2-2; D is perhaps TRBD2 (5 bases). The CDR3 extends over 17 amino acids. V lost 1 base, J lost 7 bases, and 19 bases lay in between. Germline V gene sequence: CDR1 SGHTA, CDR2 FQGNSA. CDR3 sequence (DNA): TGTGCCAGCAGCTTAGTTCCCGGACTCCTTGCTGGCGGGGAGCTGTTTTTT. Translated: CASSLVPGLLAGGELFF.

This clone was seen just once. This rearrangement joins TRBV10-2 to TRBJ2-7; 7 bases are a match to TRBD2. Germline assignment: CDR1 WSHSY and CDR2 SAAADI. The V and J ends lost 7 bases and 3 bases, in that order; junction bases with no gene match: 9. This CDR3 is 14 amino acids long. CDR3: CASKLLAEHYEQYF. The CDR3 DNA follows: TGCGCCAGCAAGCTTCTAGCGGAACACTACGAGCAGTACTTC.

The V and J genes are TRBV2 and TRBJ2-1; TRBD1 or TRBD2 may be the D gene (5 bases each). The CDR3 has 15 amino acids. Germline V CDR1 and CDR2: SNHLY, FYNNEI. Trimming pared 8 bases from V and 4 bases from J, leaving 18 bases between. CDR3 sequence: CASPKAPGPYNEQFF. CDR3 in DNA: TGTGCCAGCCCTAAAGCCCCGGGACCGTACAATGAGCAGTTCTTC. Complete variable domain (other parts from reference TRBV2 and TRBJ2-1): EPEVTQTPSHQVTQMGQEVILRCVPISNHLYFYWYRQILGQKVEFLVSFYNNEISEKSEIFDDQFSVERPDGSNFTLKIRSTKLEDSAMYFCASPKAPGPYNEQFFGPGTRLTVL.

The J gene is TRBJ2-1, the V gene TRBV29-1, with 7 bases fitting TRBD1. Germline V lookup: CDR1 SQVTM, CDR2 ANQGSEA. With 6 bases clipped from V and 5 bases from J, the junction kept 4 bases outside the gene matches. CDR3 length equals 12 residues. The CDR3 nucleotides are TGCAGCGTCGACAGGGCCCACAATGAGCAGTTCTTC. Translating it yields CSVDRAHNEQFF.

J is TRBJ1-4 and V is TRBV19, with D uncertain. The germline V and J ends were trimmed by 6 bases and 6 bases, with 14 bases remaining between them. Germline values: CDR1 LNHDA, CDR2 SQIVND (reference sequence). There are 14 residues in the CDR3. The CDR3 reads CASSIGPGDEKLFF. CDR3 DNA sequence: TGTGCCAGTAGCATCGGGCCCGGCGATGAAAAACTGTTTTTT. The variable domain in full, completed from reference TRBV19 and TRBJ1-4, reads DGGITQSPKYLFRKEGQNVTLSCEQNLNHDAMYWYRQDPGQGLRLIYYSQIVNDFQKGDIAEGYSVSREKKESFPLTVTSAQKNPTAFYLCASSIGPGDEKLFFGSGTQLSVL.

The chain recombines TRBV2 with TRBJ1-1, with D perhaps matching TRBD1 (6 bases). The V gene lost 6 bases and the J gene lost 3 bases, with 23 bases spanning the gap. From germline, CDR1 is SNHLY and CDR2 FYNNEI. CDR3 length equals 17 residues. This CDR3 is CASSGDSTRGRDTEAFF. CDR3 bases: TGTGCCAGCAGCGGGGACTCCACGAGGGGGAGGGACACTGAAGCTTTCTTT.

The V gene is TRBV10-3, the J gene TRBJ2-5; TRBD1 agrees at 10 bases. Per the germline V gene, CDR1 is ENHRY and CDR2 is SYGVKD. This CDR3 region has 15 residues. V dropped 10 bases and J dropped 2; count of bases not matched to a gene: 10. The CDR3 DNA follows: TGTGCCACCAATCCTCGGACAGGGGGGCAAGAGACCCAGTACTTC. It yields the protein CATNPRTGGQETQYF.

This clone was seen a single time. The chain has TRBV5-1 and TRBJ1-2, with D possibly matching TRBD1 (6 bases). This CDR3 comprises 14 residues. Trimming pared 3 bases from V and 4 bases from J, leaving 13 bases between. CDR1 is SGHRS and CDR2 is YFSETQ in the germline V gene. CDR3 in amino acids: CASSSDRNAYGYTF. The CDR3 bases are TGCGCCAGCAGCTCAGACAGGAATGCCTATGGCTACACCTTC.

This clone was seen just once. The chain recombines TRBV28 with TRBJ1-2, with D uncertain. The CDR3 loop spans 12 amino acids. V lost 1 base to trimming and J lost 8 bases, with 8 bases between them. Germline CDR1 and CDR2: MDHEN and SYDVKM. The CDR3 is CASSLYGVGYTF. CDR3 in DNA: TGTGCCAGCAGTTTATATGGGGTCGGCTACACCTTC.

CDR3 sequence reads: CASSFKTGFNQPQHF. CDR3 DNA sequence: TGTGCCAGCAGTTTCAAGACAGGGTTTAATCAGCCCCAGCATTTT. This sequence joins TRBV27 and TRBJ1-5; TRBD1 agrees at 7 bases. With V trimmed by 3 bases and J by 4 bases, 6 bases remained unmatched. This CDR3 comprises 15 residues. Germline V gene sequence: CDR1 MNHEY, CDR2 SMNVEV (reference sequence).

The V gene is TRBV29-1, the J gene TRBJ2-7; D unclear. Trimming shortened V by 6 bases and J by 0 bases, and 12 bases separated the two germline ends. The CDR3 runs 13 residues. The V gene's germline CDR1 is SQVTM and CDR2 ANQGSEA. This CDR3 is CSVAGLSSYEQYF. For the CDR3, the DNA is TGCAGCGTAGCTGGGCTGAGCTCCTACGAGCAGTACTTC.

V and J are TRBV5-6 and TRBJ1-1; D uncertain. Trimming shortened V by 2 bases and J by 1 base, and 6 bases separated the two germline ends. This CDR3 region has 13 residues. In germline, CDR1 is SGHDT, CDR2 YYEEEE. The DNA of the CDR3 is TGTGCCAGCAGCTTTGGGGAGAACACTGAAGCTTTCTTT. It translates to CASSFGENTEAFF.

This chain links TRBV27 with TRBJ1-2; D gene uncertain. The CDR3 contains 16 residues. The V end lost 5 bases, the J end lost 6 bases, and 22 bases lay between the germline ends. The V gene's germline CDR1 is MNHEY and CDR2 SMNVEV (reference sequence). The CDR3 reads CASSPRTAFREDGYTF. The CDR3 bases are TGTGCCAGCAGTCCCCGTACAGCCTTTAGAGAGGATGGCTACACCTTC.